Listed below are T cell receptor beta chains from one sample, sequenced in a study of CDR3 diversity in severe acne. TCRdb recomputed calls from the PCR reads with MiXCR, one row per CDR3 protein. The repertoire holds roughly 79,000 distinct CDR3 sequences, with approximately 54% as singletons. The material sequenced was blood. These receptors all come from a male donor with severe acne vulgaris. Each CDR3 is given with its conserved first and last residue. Fields, in order: V gene, clone size, D gene, J gene, CDR3 DNA, CDR3 protein. A D gene is named only where the DNA matches it firmly. The listing skips clone size in some rows; elsewhere it reads once, few, many or a size class.

V: TRBV20-1; size: medium-sized; D: .; J: TRBJ2-7; DNA: TGCAGTGCTGGTGGGGCAGAGAGCTCCTACGAGCAGTACTTC; CDR3: CSAGGAESSYEQYF
V: TRBV10-3; size: .; D: .; J: TRBJ2-7; DNA: TGTGCCATCAGCTCATTTTCAGGGAGGACCCTCTCCTACGAGCAGTACTTC; CDR3: CAISSFSGRTLSYEQYF
V: TRBV20-1; size: many; D: TRBD1; J: TRBJ2-5; DNA: TGCAGTGCTAGACAATCAGGGGGCGGGGAGACCCAGTACTTC; CDR3: CSARQSGGGETQYF
V: TRBV7-3; size: .; D: TRBD2; J: TRBJ2-1; DNA: TGTGCCAGCAGCCAAGGACTAGCGGGATTAAACTCGTGGAATGAGCAGTTCTTC; CDR3: CASSQGLAGLNSWNEQFF
V: TRBV25-1; size: once; D: .; J: TRBJ1-2; DNA: TGTGCCAGCCAAGAGGGGGGCCTAGACTATGGCTACACCTTC; CDR3: CASQEGGLDYGYTF
V: TRBV7-7; size: .; D: .; J: TRBJ2-5; DNA: TGTGCCAGCAGCGAAACCGGGGGCACAGAGACCCAGTACTTC; CDR3: CASSETGGTETQYF
V: TRBV20-1; size: many; D: .; J: TRBJ2-5; DNA: TGCAGTGCTAGATCACAAAAAGAGACCCAGTACTTC; CDR3: CSARSQKETQYF
V: TRBV19; size: .; D: TRBD1; J: TRBJ1-2; DNA: TGTGCCAGTAGTATAGGGGCGACAGGGAACTATGGCTACACCTTC; CDR3: CASSIGATGNYGYTF
V: TRBV29-1; size: .; D: TRBD2; J: TRBJ2-5; DNA: TGCAGCGTTGACGGGCTAGCGGGAGGGCCGGGGGAGACCCAGTACTTC; CDR3: CSVDGLAGGPGETQYF
V: TRBV25-1; size: .; D: .; J: TRBJ1-1; DNA: TGTGCCAGCAGACCAGTCGGCGGCACTGAAGCTTTCTTT; CDR3: CASRPVGGTEAFF
V: TRBV5-8; size: medium-sized; D: .; J: TRBJ2-7; DNA: TGTGCCAGCAGCCTAGGATACGAGCAGTACTTC; CDR3: CASSLGYEQYF
V: TRBV24-1; size: .; D: .; J: TRBJ2-2; DNA: TGTGCCACCAGTGCGAGATCCGGGGAGCTGTTTTTT; CDR3: CATSARSGELFF
V: TRBV15; size: few; D: TRBD2; J: TRBJ2-7; DNA: TGTGCCGCCAGCAAAGTACTAGCGGGTGGGCCCTACGAGCAGTACTTC; CDR3: CAASKVLAGGPYEQYF
V: TRBV10-3; size: .; D: .; J: TRBJ2-5; DNA: TGTGCCATCAGTGATAATGGGCAGGAGACCCAGTACTTC; CDR3: CAISDNGQETQYF
V: TRBV24-1; size: once; D: .; J: TRBJ2-7; DNA: TGTGCCACCAGTGACTCCTTTTCTCGGACTTCCTCCTACGAGCAGTACTTC; CDR3: CATSDSFSRTSSYEQYF
V: TRBV20-1; size: .; D: TRBD2; J: TRBJ2-1; DNA: TGCAGTGCTATGGGAGGGGCCTACAATGAGCAGTTCTTC; CDR3: CSAMGGAYNEQFF
V: TRBV6-5; size: medium-sized; D: TRBD2; J: TRBJ2-7; DNA: TGTGCCAGCAGTTACGGGACTAGCGGCACCTACGAGCAGTACTTC; CDR3: CASSYGTSGTYEQYF